The T cell receptor beta chain described here comes from a study of vaccination effects on CD4 cells after COVID-19. CDR3 size: 13 residues. Trimming stripped 3 bases from V and 5 bases from J, with 10 bases between. In germline, CDR1 is DFQATT, CDR2 SNEGSKA (reference sequence). Comments on this clone: Antigen unknown.

Here immunoSEQ multiplex PCR was the method, and the copy in TCRdb shows in-frame clones only, minus some. Here the sample spans some 66,000 clones, less than 85% being singletons. General study points: Infection- and vaccine-induced clones contracted markedly late after vaccination.

Culture lasted about nine days before CD4+ T cell isolation. Vaccination of participants consisted of two doses of either the BNT162b2 or mRNA-1273 vaccine. In the vaccine recipients, nucleocapsid antibodies were negative and there was no prior SARS-CoV-2 infection. A half-medium replacement with IL-2 medium was carried out on days 3 and 7. The TCR originated in a human donor who received a COVID-19 vaccine. This sequence joins TRBV20-1 and TRBJ2-2; D is undetermined. The sample here was CD4+ T cells from PBMCs cultured without peptide, taken after COVID-19 vaccination. This CDR3 is CSASPIGTGELFF. For the CDR3, the DNA is TGCAGTGCTAGTCCCATTGGAACCGGGGAGCTGTTTTTT.